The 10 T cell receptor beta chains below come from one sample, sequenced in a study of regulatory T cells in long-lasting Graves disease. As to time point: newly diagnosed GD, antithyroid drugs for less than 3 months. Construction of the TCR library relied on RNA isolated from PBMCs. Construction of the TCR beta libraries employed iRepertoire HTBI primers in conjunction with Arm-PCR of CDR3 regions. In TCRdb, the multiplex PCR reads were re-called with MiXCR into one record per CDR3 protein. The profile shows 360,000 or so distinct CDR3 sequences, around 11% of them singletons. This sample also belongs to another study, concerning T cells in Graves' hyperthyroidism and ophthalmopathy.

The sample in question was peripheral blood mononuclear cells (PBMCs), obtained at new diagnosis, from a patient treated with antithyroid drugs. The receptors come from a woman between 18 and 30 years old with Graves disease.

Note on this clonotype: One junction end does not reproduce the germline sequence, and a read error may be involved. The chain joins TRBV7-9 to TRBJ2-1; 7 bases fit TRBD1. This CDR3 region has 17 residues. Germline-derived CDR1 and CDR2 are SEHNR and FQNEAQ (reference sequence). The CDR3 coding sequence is TGCGCCAGCAGCCAAGCCGACAGGGCCGACCATTACAATGAGCAGTTCTTC. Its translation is CASSQADRADHYNEQFF.

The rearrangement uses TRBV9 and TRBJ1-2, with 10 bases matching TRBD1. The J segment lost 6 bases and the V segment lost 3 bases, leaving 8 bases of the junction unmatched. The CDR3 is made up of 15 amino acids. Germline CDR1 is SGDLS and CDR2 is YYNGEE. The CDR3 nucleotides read TGTGCCAGCAGCGCGTTCCAAGGACAGGGGGATGGCTACACCTTC. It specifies CASSAFQGQGDGYTF.

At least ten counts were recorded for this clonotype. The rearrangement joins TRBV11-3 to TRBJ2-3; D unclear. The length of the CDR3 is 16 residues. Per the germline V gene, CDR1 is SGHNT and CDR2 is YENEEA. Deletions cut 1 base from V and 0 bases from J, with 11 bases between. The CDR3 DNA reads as TGTGCCAGCAGCTTAGGTCTCCACGGGAGCACAGATACGCAGTATTTT. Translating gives CASSLGLHGSTDTQYF.

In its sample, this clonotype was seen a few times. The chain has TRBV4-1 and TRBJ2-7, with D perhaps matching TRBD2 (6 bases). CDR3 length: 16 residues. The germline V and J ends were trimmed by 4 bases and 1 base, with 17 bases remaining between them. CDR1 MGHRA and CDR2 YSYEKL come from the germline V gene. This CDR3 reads CASSRGGQGASYEQYF. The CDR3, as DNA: TGCGCCAGCAGCCGAGGAGGGCAGGGCGCGTCCTACGAGCAGTACTTC.

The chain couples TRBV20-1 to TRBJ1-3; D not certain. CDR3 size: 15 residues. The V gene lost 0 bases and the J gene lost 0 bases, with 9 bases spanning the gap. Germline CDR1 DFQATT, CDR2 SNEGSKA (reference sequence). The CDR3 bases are TGCAGTGCTAGAGATATGGGTAGCTCTGGAAACACCATATATTTT. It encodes CSARDMGSSGNTIYF.

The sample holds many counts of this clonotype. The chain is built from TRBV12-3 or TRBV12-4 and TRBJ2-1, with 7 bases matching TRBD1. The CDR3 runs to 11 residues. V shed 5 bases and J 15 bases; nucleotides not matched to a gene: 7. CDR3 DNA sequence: TGTGCCAGCAGTCAACCGGGACAGAGGTTCTTC. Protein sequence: CASSQPGQRFF.

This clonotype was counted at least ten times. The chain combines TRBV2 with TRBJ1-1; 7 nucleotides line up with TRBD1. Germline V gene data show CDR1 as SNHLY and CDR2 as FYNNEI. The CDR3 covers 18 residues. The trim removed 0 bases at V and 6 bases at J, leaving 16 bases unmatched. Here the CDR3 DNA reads TGTGCCAGCAGTGAAGCGGGAGTAGGAGGGGGCGTGACGGCTGAAGCTTTCTTT. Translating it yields CASSEAGVGGGVTAEAFF.

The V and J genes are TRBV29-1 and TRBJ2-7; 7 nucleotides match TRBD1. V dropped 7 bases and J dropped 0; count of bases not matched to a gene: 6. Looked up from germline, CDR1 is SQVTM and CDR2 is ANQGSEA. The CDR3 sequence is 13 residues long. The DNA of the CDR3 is TGCAGCGCCCAGACAGGGTCCTCCTACGAGCAGTACTTC. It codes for CSAQTGSSYEQYF.

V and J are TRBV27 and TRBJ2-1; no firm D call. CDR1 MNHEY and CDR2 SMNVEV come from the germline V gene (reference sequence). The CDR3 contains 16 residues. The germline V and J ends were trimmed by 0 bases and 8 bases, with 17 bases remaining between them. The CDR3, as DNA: TGTGCCAGCAGTTTATCTGTTAGGACCCTTCGGTATGAGCAGTTCTTC. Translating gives CASSLSVRTLRYEQFF.

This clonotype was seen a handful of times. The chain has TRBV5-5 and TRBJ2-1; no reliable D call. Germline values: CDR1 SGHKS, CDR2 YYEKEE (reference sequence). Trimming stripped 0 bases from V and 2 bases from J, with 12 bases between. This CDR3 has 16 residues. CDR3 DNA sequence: TGTGCCAGCAGCTTGGGTCTCTCCCCGACCTACAATGAGCAGTTCTTC. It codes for CASSLGLSPTYNEQFF.